Listed below are T cell receptor beta chains from one sample, sequenced in a study of T cell responses to AZD1222 COVID-19 vaccine. Profiled with immunoSEQ multiplex PCR; TCRdb holds only in-frame clones, not every one. The sample carries 130,000 to 150,000 clones, around 89% recorded once. The specimen was peripheral blood, collected on day 0 of AZD1222 vaccination. These TCRs come from an adult in good health. Each CDR3 is given with its conserved first and last residue. D genes are given only for firm matches. Size is omitted from some rows. Given values are once, few, many or a class for expanded clones.

d_call	v_call	clone_size	j_call	cdr3_aa	cdr3_nt
NA	TRBV6-1	once	TRBJ1-1	CASSEEHYTEAFF	TGTGCCAGCAGTGAAGAACATTACACTGAAGCTTTCTTT
NA	TRBV27	NA	TRBJ1-2	CASRTGWRDGYTF	TGTGCCAGCCGCACAGGATGGAGAGATGGCTACACCTTC
TRBD1	TRBV14	NA	TRBJ1-1	CASSQKRDRLLTEAFF	TGTGCCAGCAGCCAAAAGCGGGACAGGCTGCTCACTGAAGCTTTCTTT
NA	TRBV2	NA	TRBJ2-5	CASSEGGESFQETQYF	TGTGCCAGCAGTGAAGGCGGAGAATCCTTCCAAGAGACCCAGTACTTC
TRBD1	TRBV28	NA	TRBJ2-7	CASRYGDRGYEQYF	TGTGCCAGCAGATATGGGGACAGGGGCTACGAGCAGTACTTC
TRBD2	TRBV6-1	NA	TRBJ2-3	CASSEALSSGGAMTDTQYF	TGTGCCAGCAGTGAAGCGCTGTCTAGCGGGGGGGCCATGACAGATACGCAGTATTTT
NA	TRBV2	NA	TRBJ2-4	CASSDPVNLAKNIQYF	TGTGCCAGCAGTGACCCCGTAAATCTAGCCAAAAACATTCAGTACTTC
NA	TRBV4-1	NA	TRBJ1-1	CASSPGARVNTEAFF	TGCGCCAGCAGCCCCGGCGCCAGGGTGAACACTGAAGCTTTCTTT
NA	TRBV9	NA	TRBJ2-6	CASSATAGANVLTF	TGTGCCAGCAGCGCTACTGCCGGGGCCAACGTCCTGACTTTC
NA	TRBV5-1	once	TRBJ1-6	CASSDRPGQMNSPLHF	TGCGCCAGCAGCGACCGCCCGGGACAAATGAATTCACCCCTCCACTTT
NA	TRBV19	NA	TRBJ1-2	CASSSGWHGYTF	TGTGCCAGTAGTTCAGGGTGGCATGGCTACACCTTC
NA	TRBV28	NA	TRBJ2-1	CASSSGGAGNNEQFF	TGTGCCAGCAGTTCCGGGGGCGCAGGGAACAATGAGCAGTTCTTC
NA	TRBV9	NA	TRBJ2-7	CASSVDLSYEQYF	TGTGCCAGCAGCGTGGACTTGTCCTACGAGCAGTACTTC
TRBD1	TRBV6-5	NA	TRBJ2-7	CASSTTGEGAEQYF	TGTGCCAGCAGTACTACAGGGGAAGGGGCCGAGCAGTACTTC
NA	TRBV11-2	once	TRBJ2-7	CASSLSDTYEQYF	TGTGCCAGCAGCTTGTCGGATACCTACGAGCAGTACTTC
TRBD1	TRBV27	NA	TRBJ2-5	CASRRQGWPKETQYF	TGTGCCAGCAGAAGACAGGGGTGGCCAAAAGAGACCCAGTACTTC
TRBD2	TRBV7-6	NA	TRBJ2-1	CASSLGSGTERGEQFF	TGTGCCAGCAGCTTAGGCTCCGGGACGGAGCGGGGTGAGCAGTTCTTC
NA	TRBV19	once	TRBJ2-7	CASSMPLWGGSYEQYF	TGTGCCAGTAGTATGCCCCTTTGGGGAGGTAGTTACGAGCAGTACTTC
NA	TRBV14	NA	TRBJ1-5	CASSQGSQPQHF	TGTGCCAGCAGCCAAGGGAGTCAGCCCCAGCATTTT
TRBD1	TRBV14	NA	TRBJ2-1	CASSQGTGGAYNEQFF	TGTGCCAGCAGCCAGGGGACAGGGGGCGCTTACAATGAGCAGTTCTTC
NA	TRBV21-1	NA	TRBJ1-1	CASSKRSGMNTEAFF	TGTGCCAGCAGCAAAAGATCAGGGATGAACACTGAAGCTTTCTTT
NA	TRBV6-4	few	TRBJ2-2	CASSGPDNTGELFF	TGTGCCAGCAGTGGGCCGGACAACACCGGGGAGCTGTTTTTT
TRBD2	TRBV7-6	NA	TRBJ2-3	CASSLVAGVLRDTQYF	TGTGCCAGCAGCTTAGTAGCGGGGGTGCTTCGAGATACGCAGTATTTT
NA	TRBV10-1	NA	TRBJ1-2	CASSIAGYIQYGYTF	TGCGCCAGCAGTATAGCGGGGTACATTCAGTATGGCTACACCTTC
NA	TRBV5-5	NA	TRBJ1-4	CASSLAPVGGQLLFF	TGTGCCAGCAGCTTGGCCCCGGTTGGGGGCCAATTACTGTTTTTT
NA	TRBV7-2	NA	TRBJ2-1	CASSLGGLRGTFSYNEQFF	TGTGCCAGCAGCTTAGGAGGTTTACGGGGGACCTTCTCCTACAATGAGCAGTTCTTC
NA	TRBV27	NA	TRBJ2-5	CASSPQLGETQYF	TGTGCCAGCAGTCCCCAGTTGGGGGAGACCCAGTACTTC
NA	TRBV11-3	NA	TRBJ1-1	CASSSSLAGTEAFF	TGTGCCAGCAGCTCGTCATTGGCGGGCACTGAAGCTTTCTTT
NA	TRBV14	NA	TRBJ1-2	CASSQQGVGGYTF	TGTGCCAGCAGCCAACAGGGAGTAGGTGGCTACACCTTC
TRBD2	TRBV12-3/TRBV12-4	NA	TRBJ2-5	CASSRAGTETQYF	TGTGCCAGCAGTCGAGCGGGGACAGAGACCCAGTACTTC
TRBD2	TRBV28	NA	TRBJ2-7	CASSPGGRGGSEQYF	TGTGCCAGCAGTCCAGGTGGGCGGGGGGGCTCCGAGCAGTACTTC
NA	TRBV6-5	NA	TRBJ1-2	CASSYVGGLGNYGYTF	TGTGCCAGCAGTTACGTGGGGGGCTTGGGAAACTATGGCTACACCTTC
NA	TRBV29-1	NA	TRBJ1-1	CSVRVNTEAFF	TGCAGCGTCCGAGTGAACACTGAAGCTTTCTTT
NA	TRBV21-1	NA	TRBJ1-2	CASSTGTGFIFFNGYTF	TGTGCCAGCAGCACCGGGACAGGGTTTATATTCTTCAATGGCTACACCTTC
NA	TRBV30	once	TRBJ1-6	CAWTGRGGSPLHF	TGTGCCTGGACGGGTAGGGGCGGGTCACCCCTCCACTTT
NA	TRBV27	NA	TRBJ2-7	CASSPEPYEQYF	TGTGCCAGCAGTCCCGAACCCTACGAGCAGTACTTC
NA	TRBV10-3	NA	TRBJ2-5	CAIRGPGGGQETQYF	TGTGCCATCAGGGGCCCAGGGGGGGGTCAAGAGACCCAGTACTTC
NA	TRBV11-2	NA	TRBJ2-7	CASSQLAGSYEQYF	TGTGCCAGCAGCCAGTTGGCGGGGAGCTACGAGCAGTACTTC
TRBD1	TRBV7-7	NA	TRBJ2-1	CASSVDRGGNEQFF	TGTGCCAGCAGCGTAGACAGGGGCGGTAATGAGCAGTTCTTC
TRBD1	TRBV25-1	NA	TRBJ1-2	CASSQRGQAHNGYTF	TGTGCCAGCAGTCAGAGGGGACAGGCGCATAATGGCTACACCTTC
NA	TRBV5-1	NA	TRBJ1-2	CASSLDSPFYGYTF	TGCGCCAGCAGCTTGGACAGTCCTTTCTATGGCTACACCTTC
NA	TRBV10-3	NA	TRBJ1-6	CAISESWGDNSPLHF	TGTGCCATCAGTGAGTCGTGGGGCGATAATTCACCCCTCCACTTT
NA	TRBV4-3	once	TRBJ1-1	CASSLPYSSMNTEAFF	TGCGCCAGCAGCCTCCCTTATAGCTCCATGAACACTGAAGCTTTCTTT
NA	TRBV7-2	NA	TRBJ1-3	CASSLGSGPGNTIYF	TGTGCCAGCAGCTTAGGATCGGGGCCTGGAAACACCATATATTTT
NA	TRBV29-1	few	TRBJ2-7	CSAWAGAPSYEQYF	TGCAGCGCCTGGGCGGGGGCTCCATCGTACGAGCAGTACTTC
NA	TRBV5-5	NA	TRBJ2-7	CASSLRPPGSSNEQYF	TGTGCCAGCAGCTTGCGACCGCCAGGAAGTTCCAACGAGCAGTACTTC
NA	TRBV4-1	few	TRBJ1-5	CASSQAPVASSPQHF	TGCGCCAGCAGCCAAGCTCCGGTGGCGTCCTCCCCCCAGCATTTT
TRBD2	TRBV6-5	NA	TRBJ2-1	CASSNLAGNYNEQFF	TGTGCCAGCAGTAATCTAGCGGGGAATTACAATGAGCAGTTCTTC
NA	TRBV5-1	NA	TRBJ1-2	CASSSQIPRSPYGYTF	TGCGCCAGCAGCTCTCAAATACCCAGATCCCCCTATGGCTACACCTTC
NA	TRBV4-1	NA	TRBJ1-5	CASSQEPGTERRGQPQHF	TGCGCCAGCAGCCAAGAGCCGGGAACGGAACGACGAGGGCAGCCCCAGCATTTT
NA	TRBV18	NA	TRBJ1-2	CASSPSQGNGYTF	TGTGCCAGCTCACCAAGTCAGGGTAATGGCTACACCTTC
NA	TRBV28	few	TRBJ2-7	CASSFSGPYDYEQYF	TGTGCCAGCAGTTTCTCAGGCCCGTACGACTACGAGCAGTACTTC
TRBD1	TRBV6-5	NA	TRBJ2-7	CASSYSGTGTYEQYF	TGTGCCAGCAGTTATTCCGGGACAGGGACCTACGAGCAGTACTTC
NA	TRBV5-6	NA	TRBJ1-6	CASTLMGTSSYNSPLHF	TGTGCCAGCACCTTAATGGGAACGAGCTCCTATAATTCACCCCTCCACTTT
NA	TRBV3-1/TRBV3-2	NA	TRBJ1-1	CASSPLGQRKAFF	TGTGCCAGCAGCCCCCTCGGACAGCGAAAGGCTTTCTTT
TRBD1	TRBV2	NA	TRBJ1-5	CASSVRDRDNQPQHF	TGTGCCAGCAGTGTACGGGACAGAGACAATCAGCCCCAGCATTTT
NA	TRBV24-1	NA	TRBJ1-3	CATSDLAGNTIYF	TGTGCCACCAGTGATTTGGCTGGAAACACCATATATTTT
TRBD1	TRBV9	few	TRBJ1-2	CASSVGDRAANYGYTF	TGTGCCAGCAGCGTTGGGGACAGGGCGGCTAACTATGGCTACACCTTC
TRBD1	TRBV7-8	NA	TRBJ2-1	CASSRDRGNEQFF	TGTGCCAGCAGCCGAGACAGGGGCAATGAGCAGTTCTTC
NA	TRBV6-6	NA	TRBJ1-1	CASSISGQNTEAFF	TGTGCCAGCAGTATATCGGGACAGAACACTGAAGCTTTCTTT